This T cell receptor beta chain was captured in a study of PD-1 blockade in classical Hodgkin lymphoma. Study results and limitations: Baseline TCR diversity was reportedly lower in newly diagnosed patients than in healthy donors. It was reported as lower still in relapsed/refractory patients.

There are a few counts of this clone. The antigen is undetermined. J gave up 2 bases and V 1 base, and 7 bases lay outside the gene matches. There are 16 residues in the CDR3. Germline V gene lookup returns CDR1 SGHRS and CDR2 YFSETQ. There was relapse after autologous stem cell transplantation in every patient, and there was variation in brentuximab vedotin exposure. Measured with immunoSEQ multiplex PCR; TCRdb has only the in-frame clones, and not every one. Altogether more than 40,000 clones are present, 76% being singletons, with the ten largest covering 20% to 25%. Sequencing was performed on peripheral blood mononuclear cells (PBMCs), taken at baseline. This TCR derives from a human donor with classical Hodgkin lymphoma. This chain links TRBV5-1 with TRBJ2-3, with TRBD2 matching 7 bases. The CDR3, as DNA: TGCGCCAGCAGCTTGAGCGGGATAAGTATCACAGATACGCAGTATTTT. This codes for CASSLSGISITDTQYF.